This T cell receptor (beta chain) was captured in a study of T cell responses to AZD1222 COVID-19 vaccine. General study points: Only 5 or 6 AZD1222 recipients tested seropositive at baseline.

Measured with immunoSEQ multiplex PCR; TCRdb has only the in-frame clones, and not every one. The sample shows 110,000 or so clones, 75% to 90% of them seen only once. As for this clone: Its cognate antigen is unknown.

The TCR was taken from an adult who received the AZD1222 COVID-19 vaccine. This material consisted of peripheral blood, taken 28 days after the second AZD1222 dose.

CDR3 sequence (DNA): TGTGCCAGCAGCCGTCTAGCGGGGGCCTCCAATGAGCAGTTCTTC. Its translation is CASSRLAGASNEQFF. This chain uses TRBV6-5 with TRBJ2-1, with TRBD2 identical over 10 bases. The CDR3 extends over 15 amino acids. The V gene's germline CDR1 is MNHEY and CDR2 SVGAGI. Germline trimming cut 6 bases from V and 6 bases from J; bases unmatched to any gene: 8.